These 26 T cell receptor beta chains were all obtained from the same sample, sequenced in a study of glioma-infiltrating T cells. TCR alpha and beta CDR3 regions were amplified from RNA using iRepertoire nested multiplex PCR. A single record per CDR3 protein comes from TCRdb applying MiXCR to the multiplex PCR reads. This table holds over 120,000 distinct CDR3 sequences, roughly two fifths found once. The sequenced material came from glioma tissue, nonneoplastic brain tissue, or PBMCs (not recorded which). The receptors were sampled from a human donor with low-grade glioma or glioblastoma, undergoing nonglioma brain surgery, or in good health (not recorded which).

J is TRBJ1-1 and V is TRBV2, with TRBD1 matching over 7 bases. Trimming removed 9 bases from V and 5 bases from J; junction bases left unmatched: 12. The CDR3 extends over 14 amino acids. In germline, CDR1 is SNHLY, CDR2 FYNNEI. The CDR3, as DNA: TGTGCCAGGAGGTCATCAGGGGGAGGGACTGAAGCTTTCTTT. This gives the protein CARRSSGGGTEAFF.

J is TRBJ1-1 and V is TRBV6-1, with a weak D call TRBD1 (6 bases). The CDR3 contains 14 residues. From germline, CDR1 is MNHNS and CDR2 SASEGT. V lost 2 bases to trimming and J lost 5 bases, with 12 bases between them. The CDR3 spells CASSEWGAETEAFF. The CDR3 nucleotides are TGTGCCAGCAGTGAATGGGGGGCTGAGACTGAAGCTTTCTTT.

V and J are TRBV20-1 and TRBJ1-5, with 9 bases matching TRBD1. The CDR3 covers 15 residues. Germline V CDR1 and CDR2: DFQATT, SNEGSKA (reference sequence). Unmatched junction bases numbered 5, after V lost 4 bases and J lost 1 base. The chain's CDR3 is CSATTGGYSNQPQHF. The CDR3 coding sequence is TGCAGTGCTACGACAGGGGGGTACAGCAATCAGCCCCAGCATTTT.

The V and J genes are TRBV28 and TRBJ2-6, with no clear D. V lost 3 bases to trimming and J lost 0 bases, with 9 bases between them. This CDR3 contains 16 residues. Germline-derived CDR1 and CDR2 are MDHEN and SYDVKM. The CDR3 is CASSFPLSSGANVLTF. CDR3 DNA sequence: TGTGCCAGCAGTTTCCCTTTGAGCTCTGGGGCCAACGTCCTGACTTTC.

Points on this clonotype: A much larger clone differs from this one at a single base, so this may be a read error. The chain recombines TRBV28 with TRBJ1-6; D is perhaps TRBD1 (6 bases). The germline V gene encodes CDR1 MDHEN and CDR2 SYDVKM. Trimming took 6 bases from V and 8 from J, leaving 11 bases between them. The CDR3 loop spans 13 amino acids. Here the CDR3 reads CASRDSAHSPLHF. CDR3 nucleotide sequence: TGTGCCAGCAGGGACAGTGCTCATTCACCCCTCCACTTT.

With regard to this clonotype: The junction shows a germline mismatch at one end, possibly a read error. This chain connects TRBV20-1 to TRBJ1-1, with 7 bases aligning to TRBD1. CDR1 is DFQATT, CDR2 SNEGSKA, per germline (reference sequence). The CDR3 extends over 14 amino acids. The CDR3 is CSARDGTVNTEAFF. Written as DNA, the CDR3 is TGCAGTGCTAGAGACGGGACAGTGAATACTGAAGCTTTCTTT.

This clonotype came up a few times. The rearrangement joins TRBV7-2 to TRBJ2-5; 11 nucleotides align to TRBD2. This CDR3 has 16 residues. From germline, CDR1 is SGHTA and CDR2 FQGNSA. V was pared by 5 bases and J by 3 bases, with 8 bases of the junction left unmatched. CDR3 residues: CASSPSGTSGKETQYF. In DNA form, the CDR3 reads TGTGCCAGCAGCCCATCCGGGACTAGCGGAAAAGAGACCCAGTACTTC.

This clonotype showed up just a few times. The chain links TRBV7-2 to TRBJ1-2; D is uncertain. Germline-derived CDR1 and CDR2 are SGHTA and FQGNSA. V gave up 5 bases and J gave up 8 bases, with 18 bases separating them. This CDR3 has 14 residues. CDR3 bases: TGTGCCAGCAGCCCCGGCATCGGGATGGAAGGCTACACCTTC. It translates to CASSPGIGMEGYTF.

This rearrangement joins TRBV20-1 to TRBJ1-2, with D hard to call. Trimming took off 6 bases at V and 4 bases at J, with 15 bases between the two ends. The germline V gene has CDR1 DFQATT and CDR2 SNEGSKA (reference sequence). The CDR3 covers 13 residues. CDR3 in amino acids: CSAVELRRYGYTF. As DNA, the CDR3 is TGCAGTGCGGTGGAATTAAGACGCTATGGCTACACCTTC.

This clonotype occurred a few times. The CDR3 nucleotides read TGTGCCAGCAGTTACACGGGCGAGCAGTTCTTC. It encodes CASSYTGEQFF. The chain carries TRBV6-2 or TRBV6-3 and TRBJ2-1; the D is unclear. The germline V gene encodes CDR1 MNHEY and CDR2 SVGEGT. Trimming removed 2 bases from V and 10 bases from J, with 6 bases in between. The CDR3 runs 11 residues.

About this clonotype: One end of the junction varies from germline; a read error may be responsible. The chain has TRBV20-1 and TRBJ2-3; possible D gene TRBD2, 5 bases. CDR3 length: 14 amino acids. Germline assignment: CDR1 DFQATT and CDR2 SNEGSKA (reference sequence). The CDR3 coding sequence is TGCAGTTCTAGAGGGATACGGAGCACAGATACGCAGTATTTT. It is translated as CSSRGIRSTDTQYF.

The chain links TRBV12-3 or TRBV12-4 to TRBJ1-1; D ambiguous. V dropped 8 bases and J dropped 5 bases, with 9 bases sitting between them. The CDR3 consists of 11 residues. Here the CDR3 reads CASVGWTEAFF. The CDR3, as DNA: TGTGCCAGCGTCGGTTGGACTGAAGCTTTCTTT.

This clonotype was seen a handful of times. The chain recombines TRBV6-1 with TRBJ2-7, with unresolved D. Germline CDR1 MNHNS, CDR2 SASEGT. Trimming removed 1 base at V and 1 base at J, with 8 bases between. This CDR3 has 14 residues. In DNA, the CDR3 is TGTGCCAGCAGTGAAGGAGAAACTTCCTACGAGCAGTACTTC. Translating it yields CASSEGETSYEQYF.

The V call is TRBV18, the J call TRBJ2-3, with D unclear. The CDR3 loop spans 13 amino acids. V lost 0 bases and J 2 bases, leaving 3 bases between the germline ends. Germline lookup yields CDR1 KGHSH and CDR2 LQKENI. For the CDR3, the DNA is TGTGCCAGCTCACCACCGAACACAGATACGCAGTATTTT. Protein: CASSPPNTDTQYF.

With respect to this clonotype: A junction end diverges from the germline sequence, so it may reflect a read error. V is TRBV6-5 and J is TRBJ2-2; 8 bases agree with TRBD1. CDR3 length equals 19 residues. Germline-derived CDR1 and CDR2 are MNHEY and SVGAGI. The CDR3 coding sequence is TGCGCCAGCAGTTACTCCTACCTACCGACAGGGGCGGCCACCGGGGAGCTGTTTTTT. Protein product: CASSYSYLPTGAATGELFF.

The rearrangement links TRBV6-2 or TRBV6-3 to TRBJ1-3; 8 positions match TRBD1. Germline CDR1 reads MNHEY; CDR2 reads SVGEGT. CDR3 size: 16 residues. J was trimmed by 0 bases and V by 6 bases; bases with no gene match: 7. Written as DNA, the CDR3 is TGTGCCAGCAGCAAGACAGGGGACTACTCTGGAAACACCATATATTTT. Translating gives CASSKTGDYSGNTIYF.

This clonotype was counted a few times. The chain employs TRBV28 and TRBJ2-1; D is uncertain. The germline CDR1 and CDR2 sequences are MDHEN and SYDVKM. V shed 7 bases and J shed 4 bases, with 14 bases lying between them. The CDR3 is 14 residues long. DNA for the CDR3: TGTGCCAGCACCATAGGCTCATCTTACAATGAGCAGTTCTTC. Amino acid sequence: CASTIGSSYNEQFF.

The chain is built from TRBV2 and TRBJ2-7; 8 bases align to TRBD1. The CDR3 is 11 amino acids. The germline V gene has CDR1 SNHLY and CDR2 FYNNEI. V trimming: 7 bases; J trimming: 6 bases; junction bases outside the gene matches: 2. The CDR3 DNA reads TGTGCCAGCAACCAGGGGGCCGAGCAGTACTTC. This sequence encodes CASNQGAEQYF.

V and J are TRBV7-8 and TRBJ1-2; D uncertain. V gave up 5 bases and J gave up 8 bases, with 18 bases separating them. Germline CDR1 and CDR2: SGHVS and FQNEAQ. CDR3 size: 14 residues. The CDR3 loop reads CASSPTYGDTGYTF. The CDR3 nucleotides are TGTGCCAGCAGCCCAACTTACGGGGATACAGGCTACACCTTC.

J is TRBJ1-1 and V is TRBV20-1; D is unclear. V lost 1 base and J lost 5, with 14 bases in between. The CDR3 has 14 residues. Germline V gene lookup returns CDR1 DFQATT and CDR2 SNEGSKA (reference sequence). The CDR3 DNA is TGCAGTGCTAGAGGCCGGTCGTTCGGGACTGAAGCTTTCTTT. Translated, it gives CSARGRSFGTEAFF.

The chain uses TRBV2 and TRBJ2-3, with D perhaps given as TRBD1 or TRBD2 (6 bases each). There are 14 residues in the CDR3. Per germline, CDR1 SNHLY and CDR2 FYNNEI. Trimming shortened V by 7 bases and J by 4 bases, and 15 bases separated the two germline ends. The CDR3 nucleotides are TGTGCCAGCATGGGGACAAGGGGGGCAGATACGCAGTATTTT. Translating it yields CASMGTRGADTQYF.

The chain combines TRBV6-1 with TRBJ1-3, with D possibly TRBD1 on 5 matching bases. This CDR3 comprises 14 residues. V was clipped by 7 bases and J by 4 bases, with 14 bases between them. From germline, CDR1 is MNHNS and CDR2 SASEGT. The CDR3: CASKIGQAGNTIYF. The CDR3 DNA is TGTGCCAGCAAAATAGGACAAGCAGGAAACACCATATATTTT.

Of note for this clonotype: One junction end disagrees with the germline gene, perhaps due to a read error. CDR3 coding DNA: TGTGCCCGCAGCGATTATACGGACACTGAAGCTTTCTTT. It yields the protein CARSDYTDTEAFF. The chain is built from TRBV7-2 and TRBJ1-1; D is uncertain. Germline loops: CDR1 SGHTA, CDR2 FQGNSA. This CDR3 is built from 13 residues.

This clonotype was recorded only once. The gene calls are TRBV4-1 and TRBJ2-4, with D perhaps TRBD1 (5 bases). The CDR3 contains 15 residues. The germline CDR1 and CDR2 sequences are MGHRA and YSYEKL. V dropped 2 bases and J dropped 3 bases, with 11 bases sitting between them. The CDR3 DNA reads TGCGCCAGCAGCCAAAGGGGTCTAGGCAAAAACATTCAGTACTTC. This gives the protein CASSQRGLGKNIQYF.

The CDR3 sequence: CATARGSGDEQFF. In DNA, the CDR3 is TGTGCCACCGCTCGAGGTTCGGGGGATGAGCAGTTCTTC. The chain employs TRBV7-2 and TRBJ2-1; possibly TRBD2 for D (6 bases). The CDR3 totals 13 residues. Germline loops: CDR1 SGHTA, CDR2 FQGNSA. Trimming removed 10 bases from V and 8 bases from J, with 18 bases in between.

As concerns this clonotype: One junction end does not reproduce the germline sequence, and a read error may be involved. The chain links TRBV7-2 to TRBJ2-2, with D unclear. The CDR3 runs to 15 residues. Germline assignment: CDR1 SGHTA and CDR2 FQGNSA. The CDR3 here is CASILSPLRTGELFF. CDR3 bases: TGTGCCAGCATCTTAAGCCCCCTCAGAACCGGGGAGCTGTTTTTT.